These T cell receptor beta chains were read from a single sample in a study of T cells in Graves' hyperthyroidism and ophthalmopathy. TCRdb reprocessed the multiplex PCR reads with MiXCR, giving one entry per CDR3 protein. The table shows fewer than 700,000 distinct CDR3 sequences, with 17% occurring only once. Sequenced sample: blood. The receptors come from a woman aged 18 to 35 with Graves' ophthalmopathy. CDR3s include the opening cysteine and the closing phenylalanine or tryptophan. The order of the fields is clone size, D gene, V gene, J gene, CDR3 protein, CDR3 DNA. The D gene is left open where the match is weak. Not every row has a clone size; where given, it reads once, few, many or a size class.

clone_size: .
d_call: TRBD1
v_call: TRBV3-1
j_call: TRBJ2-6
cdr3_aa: CASSQDFRLRTGSSGANVLTF
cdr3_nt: TGTGCCAGCAGCCAAGATTTTCGTCTTAGGACAGGGAGCTCTGGGGCCAACGTCCTGACTTTC

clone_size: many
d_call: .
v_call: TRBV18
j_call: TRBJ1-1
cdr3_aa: CASSLGIQNTEAFF
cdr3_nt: TGTGCCAGCTCACTCGGTATTCAGAACACTGAAGCTTTCTTT

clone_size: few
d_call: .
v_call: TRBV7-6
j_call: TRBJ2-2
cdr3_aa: CASSLAGQQNTGELFF
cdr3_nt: TGTGCCAGCAGCTTGGCGGGACAGCAGAACACCGGGGAGCTGTTTTTT

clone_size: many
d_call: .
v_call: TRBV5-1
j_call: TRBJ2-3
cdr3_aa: CASSFTDTQYF
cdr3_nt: TGTGCCAGCAGCTTCACAGATACGCAGTATTTT

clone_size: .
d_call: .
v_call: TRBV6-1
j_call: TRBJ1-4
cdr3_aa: CASSVDLGTNEKLFF
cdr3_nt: TGTGCCAGCAGTGTAGACCTGGGGACTAATGAAAAACTGTTTTTT

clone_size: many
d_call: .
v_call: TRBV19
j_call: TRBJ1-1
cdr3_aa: CASRRAEDTEAFF
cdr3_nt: TGTGCCAGTAGGAGGGCCGAGGACACTGAAGCTTTCTTT

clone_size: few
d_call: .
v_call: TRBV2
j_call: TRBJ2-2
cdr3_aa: CASRGQPGIDRELFF
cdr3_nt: TGTGCCAGCAGGGGCCAGCCAGGGATCGACCGGGAGCTGTTTTTT

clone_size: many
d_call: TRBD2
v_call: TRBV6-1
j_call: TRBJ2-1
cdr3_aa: CASFNTKIAGTYNEQFF
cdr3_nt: TGTGCCAGCTTCAACACGAAAATAGCGGGTACCTACAATGAGCAGTTCTTC

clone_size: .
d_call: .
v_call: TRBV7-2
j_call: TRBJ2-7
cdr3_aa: CASSFQGTGATHEQYF
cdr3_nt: TGTGCCAGCAGCTTTCAGGGAACGGGAGCGACCCACGAGCAGTACTTC

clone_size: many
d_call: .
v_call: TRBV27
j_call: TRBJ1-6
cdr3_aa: CASSLTANSPLHF
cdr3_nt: TGTGCCAGCAGTCTGACAGCAAATTCACCCCTCCACTTT

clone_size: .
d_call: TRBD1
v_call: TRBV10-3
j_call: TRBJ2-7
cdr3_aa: CAISTDRGYEQYF
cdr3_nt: TGTGCCATCAGTACCGACAGGGGATACGAGCAGTACTTC

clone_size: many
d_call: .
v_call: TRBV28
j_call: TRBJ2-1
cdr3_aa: CASSLYRRAKDEQFF
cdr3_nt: TGTGCCAGCAGTTTATACAGGAGGGCGAAGGATGAGCAGTTCTTC

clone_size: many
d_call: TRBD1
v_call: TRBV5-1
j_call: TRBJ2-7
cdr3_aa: CASGTGQRTYEQYF
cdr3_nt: TGCGCCAGCGGCACGGGACAGAGAACTTACGAGCAGTACTTC

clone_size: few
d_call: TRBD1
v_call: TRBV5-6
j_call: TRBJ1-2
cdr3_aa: CASSRDRSFYGYTF
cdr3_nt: TGTGCCAGCAGCCGGGACAGGTCTTTCTATGGCTACACCTTC

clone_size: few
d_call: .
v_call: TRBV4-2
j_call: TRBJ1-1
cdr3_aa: CASSQDLEQNTEAFF
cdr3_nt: TGTGCCAGCAGCCAAGATTTGGAACAGAACACTGAAGCTTTCTTT

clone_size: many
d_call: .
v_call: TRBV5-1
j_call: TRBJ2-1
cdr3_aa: CASSTDPGGYYNEQFF
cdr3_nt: TGCGCCAGCAGCACCGACCCCGGGGGATACTACAATGAGCAGTTCTTC

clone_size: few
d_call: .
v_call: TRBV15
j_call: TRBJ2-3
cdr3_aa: CATSRASDTQYF
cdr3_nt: TGTGCCACCAGCAGAGCTTCCGATACGCAGTATTTT

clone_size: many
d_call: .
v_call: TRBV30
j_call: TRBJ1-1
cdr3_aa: CAWTYGWGEGTEAFF
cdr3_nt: TGTGCCTGGACCTATGGGTGGGGAGAGGGCACTGAAGCTTTCTTT

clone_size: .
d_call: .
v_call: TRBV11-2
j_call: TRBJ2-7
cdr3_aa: CASSTVEGRPYEQYF
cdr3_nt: TGTGCCAGCAGCACCGTGGAGGGGCGACCCTACGAGCAGTACTTC

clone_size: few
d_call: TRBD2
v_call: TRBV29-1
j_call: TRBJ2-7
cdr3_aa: CSAGLAGYEQYF
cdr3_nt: TGCAGCGCGGGACTAGCGGGATACGAGCAGTACTTC

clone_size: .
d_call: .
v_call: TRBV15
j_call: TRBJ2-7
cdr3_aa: CATSRVPTGFYEQYF
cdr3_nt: TGTGCCACCAGCAGAGTCCCGACCGGATTCTACGAGCAGTACTTC

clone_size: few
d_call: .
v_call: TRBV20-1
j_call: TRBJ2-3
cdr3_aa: CSASVPTDTQYF
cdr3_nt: TGCAGTGCTAGCGTTCCTACAGATACGCAGTATTTT

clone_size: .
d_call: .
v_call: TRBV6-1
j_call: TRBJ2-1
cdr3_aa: CASSQPGYEQFF
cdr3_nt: TGTGCCAGCAGTCAGCCGGGATATGAGCAGTTCTTC

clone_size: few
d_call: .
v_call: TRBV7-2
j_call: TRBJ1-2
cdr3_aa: CASSLDFRRLTF
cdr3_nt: TGTGCCAGCAGCTTAGATTTTCGCCGGCTCACCTTC

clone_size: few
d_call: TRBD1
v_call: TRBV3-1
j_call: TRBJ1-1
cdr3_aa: CASSHTGTGAPLEAFF
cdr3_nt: TGTGCCAGCAGCCATACCGGGACAGGGGCTCCCCTGGAAGCTTTCTTT

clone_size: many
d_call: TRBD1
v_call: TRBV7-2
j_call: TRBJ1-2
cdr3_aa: CATHRGGAGGYTF
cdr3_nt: TGTGCCACTCACAGGGGGGGCGCTGGAGGCTACACCTTC

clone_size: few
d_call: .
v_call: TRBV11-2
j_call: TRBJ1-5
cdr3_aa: CANNQPQHF
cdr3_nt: TGTGCCAACAATCAGCCCCAGCATTTT

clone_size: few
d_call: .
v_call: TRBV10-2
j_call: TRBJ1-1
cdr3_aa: CASSGGGLIEAFF
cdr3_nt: TGCGCCAGCAGCGGGGGGGGCTTAATTGAAGCTTTCTTT

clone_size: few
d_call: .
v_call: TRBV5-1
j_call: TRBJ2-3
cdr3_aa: CASSRIPSTDTQYF
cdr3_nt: TGCGCCAGCAGCCGCATTCCTTCCACAGATACGCAGTATTTT

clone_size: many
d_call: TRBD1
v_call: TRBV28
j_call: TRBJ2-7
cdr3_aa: CASSPGTGRGEQYF
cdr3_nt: TGTGCCAGCAGCCCCGGGACAGGGAGGGGGGAGCAGTACTTC

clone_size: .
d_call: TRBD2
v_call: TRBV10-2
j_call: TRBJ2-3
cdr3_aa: CASSEVPGTKSTSTDTQYF
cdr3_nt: TGCGCCAGCAGTGAGGTTCCCGGGACTAAATCTACTAGCACAGATACGCAGTATTTT

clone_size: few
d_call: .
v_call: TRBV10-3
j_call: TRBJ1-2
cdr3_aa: CAISGQAPGGYTF
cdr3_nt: TGTGCCATCAGTGGACAGGCCCCAGGAGGCTACACCTTC

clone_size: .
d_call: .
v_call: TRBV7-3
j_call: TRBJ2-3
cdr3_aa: CASSLNPGANTDTQYF
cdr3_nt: TGTGCCAGCAGCTTAAACCCGGGGGCGAACACAGATACGCAGTATTTT

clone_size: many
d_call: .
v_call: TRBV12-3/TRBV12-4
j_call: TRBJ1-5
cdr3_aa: CASSLAFASSNQPQHF
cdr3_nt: TGTGCCAGCAGTTTAGCGTTCGCCTCGAGCAATCAGCCCCAGCATTTT

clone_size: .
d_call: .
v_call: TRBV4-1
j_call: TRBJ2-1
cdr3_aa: CASSRYRGGEREQFF
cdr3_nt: TGCGCCAGCAGCCGATACAGGGGAGGGGAGCGTGAGCAGTTCTTC

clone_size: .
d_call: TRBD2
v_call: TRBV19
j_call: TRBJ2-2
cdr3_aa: CASSFTSGRGPGELFF
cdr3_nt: TGTGCCAGTAGCTTCACTAGCGGGAGAGGACCCGGGGAGCTGTTTTTT

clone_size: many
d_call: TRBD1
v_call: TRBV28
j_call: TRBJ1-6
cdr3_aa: CASSSGGLGSPLHF
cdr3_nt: TGTGCCAGCAGTTCAGGGGGCTTGGGGTCACCCCTCCACTTT

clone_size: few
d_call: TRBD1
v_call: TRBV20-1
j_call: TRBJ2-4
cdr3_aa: CSAPWRDRGNIQYF
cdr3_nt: TGCAGTGCTCCTTGGCGGGACAGGGGGAACATTCAGTACTTC

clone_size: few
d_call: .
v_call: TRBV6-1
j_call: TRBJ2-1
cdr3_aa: CASSPRGAGDNEQFF
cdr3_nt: TGTGCCAGCAGTCCCCGTGGAGCAGGGGATAATGAGCAGTTCTTC

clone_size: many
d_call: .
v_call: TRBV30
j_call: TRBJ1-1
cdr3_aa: CAWSMAGTEAFF
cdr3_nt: TGTGCCTGGAGTATGGCAGGCACTGAAGCTTTCTTT

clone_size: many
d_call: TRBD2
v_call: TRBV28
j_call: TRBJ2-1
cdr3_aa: CAGGAGASGREASYNEQFF
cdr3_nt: TGTGCCGGTGGGGCAGGGGCTAGCGGGAGGGAAGCTTCCTACAATGAGCAGTTCTTC

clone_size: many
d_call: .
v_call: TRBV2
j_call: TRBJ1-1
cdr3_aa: CASSEGSTGLGVEAFF
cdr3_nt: TGTGCCAGCAGCGAAGGGTCTACAGGTCTGGGGGTTGAAGCTTTCTTT

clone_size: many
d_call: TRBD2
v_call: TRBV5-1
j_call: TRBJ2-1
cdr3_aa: CASSPMGLADNEQFF
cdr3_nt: TGCGCCAGCAGTCCGATGGGACTAGCGGACAATGAGCAGTTCTTC

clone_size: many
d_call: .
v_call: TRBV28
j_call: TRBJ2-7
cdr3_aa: CASSYQNSYEQYF
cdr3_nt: TGTGCCAGCAGTTATCAAAACAGCTACGAGCAGTACTTC

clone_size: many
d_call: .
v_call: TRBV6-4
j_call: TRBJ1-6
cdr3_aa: CASSDDSYNSPLHF
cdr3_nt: TGTGCCAGCAGTGACGACTCCTATAATTCACCCCTCCACTTT

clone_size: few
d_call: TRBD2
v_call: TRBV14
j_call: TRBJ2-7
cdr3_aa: CASSPTSGRSEQYF
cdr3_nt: TGTGCCAGCAGCCCAACTAGCGGGAGGTCCGAGCAGTACTTC

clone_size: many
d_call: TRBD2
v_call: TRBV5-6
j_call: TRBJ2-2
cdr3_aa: CASSETSGRYTGELFF
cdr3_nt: TGTGCCAGCAGCGAGACTAGCGGGAGGTATACCGGGGAGCTGTTTTTT

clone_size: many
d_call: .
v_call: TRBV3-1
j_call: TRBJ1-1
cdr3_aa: CASSQDLGTEAFF
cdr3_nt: TGTGCCAGCAGCCAAGATCTGGGCACTGAAGCTTTCTTT

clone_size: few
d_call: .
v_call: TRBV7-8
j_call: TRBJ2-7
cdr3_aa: CASSLVGTASEQYF
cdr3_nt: TGTGCCAGCAGCTTAGTTGGAACAGCCTCCGAGCAGTACTTC